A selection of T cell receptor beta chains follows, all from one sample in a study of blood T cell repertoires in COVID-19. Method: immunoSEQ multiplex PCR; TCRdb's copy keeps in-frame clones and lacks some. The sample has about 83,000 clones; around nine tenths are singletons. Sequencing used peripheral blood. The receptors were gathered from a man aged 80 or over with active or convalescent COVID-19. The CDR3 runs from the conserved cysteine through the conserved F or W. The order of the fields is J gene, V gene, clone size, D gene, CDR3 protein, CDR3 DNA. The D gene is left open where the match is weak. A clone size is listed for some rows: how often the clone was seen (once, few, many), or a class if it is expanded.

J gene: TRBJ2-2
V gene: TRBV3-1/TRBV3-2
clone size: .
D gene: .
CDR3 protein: CASSQDPAGELFF
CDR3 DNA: TGTGCCAGCAGCCAAGATCCCGCCGGGGAGCTGTTTTTT

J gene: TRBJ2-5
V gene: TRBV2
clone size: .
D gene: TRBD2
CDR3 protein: CASSGGTSVQETQYF
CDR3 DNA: TGTGCCAGCAGTGGGGGGACTAGCGTACAAGAGACCCAGTACTTC

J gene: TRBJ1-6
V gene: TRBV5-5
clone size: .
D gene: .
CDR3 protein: CASSLDVASSYNSPLHF
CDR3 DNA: TGTGCCAGCAGCTTGGATGTTGCCAGCTCCTATAATTCACCCCTCCACTTT

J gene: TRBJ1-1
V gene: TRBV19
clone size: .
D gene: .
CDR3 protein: CASSTPRGWAGVNTEAFF
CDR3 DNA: TGTGCCAGTAGTACGCCCCGGGGATGGGCTGGGGTGAACACTGAAGCTTTCTTT

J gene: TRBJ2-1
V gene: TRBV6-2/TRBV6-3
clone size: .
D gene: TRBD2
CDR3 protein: CASSYGTSGRREQFF
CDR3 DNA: TGTGCCAGCAGTTATGGGACTAGCGGGCGGAGGGAGCAGTTCTTC

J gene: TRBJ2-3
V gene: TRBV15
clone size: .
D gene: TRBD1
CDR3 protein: CATSREPAGTGFPDTQYF
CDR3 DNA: TGTGCCACCAGCAGAGAGCCGGCGGGGACAGGGTTCCCAGATACGCAGTATTTT

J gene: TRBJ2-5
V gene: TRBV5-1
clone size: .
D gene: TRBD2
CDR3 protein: CASGTSGAVETQYF
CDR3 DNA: TGCGCCAGCGGGACTAGCGGGGCGGTCGAGACCCAGTACTTC

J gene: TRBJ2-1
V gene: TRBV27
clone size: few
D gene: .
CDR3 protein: CASSLYPGVSNEQFF
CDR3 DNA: TGTGCCAGCAGTTTATATCCGGGAGTTAGCAATGAGCAGTTCTTC

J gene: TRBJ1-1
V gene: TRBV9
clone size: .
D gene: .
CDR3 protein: CASSVQSNTEAFF
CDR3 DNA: TGTGCCAGCAGCGTACAGTCGAACACTGAAGCTTTCTTT

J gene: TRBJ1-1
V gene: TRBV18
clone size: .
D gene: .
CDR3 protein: CASSPPRLGSTEAFF
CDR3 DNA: TGTGCCAGCTCACCACCGCGACTCGGGAGCACTGAAGCTTTCTTT

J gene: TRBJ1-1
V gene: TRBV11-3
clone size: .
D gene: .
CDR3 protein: CASSLGQSNTEAFF
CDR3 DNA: TGTGCCAGCAGCTTAGGGCAGTCGAACACTGAAGCTTTCTTT

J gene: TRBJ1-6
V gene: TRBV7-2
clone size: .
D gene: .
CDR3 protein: CASSPSVNSPLHF
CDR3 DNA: TGTGCCAGCAGCCCGAGCGTGAATTCACCCCTCCACTTT

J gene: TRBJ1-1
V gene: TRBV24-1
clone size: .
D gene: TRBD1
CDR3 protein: CATRGQGNLNTEAFF
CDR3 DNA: TGTGCCACCAGGGGACAGGGTAATTTGAACACTGAAGCTTTCTTT

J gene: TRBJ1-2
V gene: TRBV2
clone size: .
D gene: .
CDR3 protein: CASSEELLKPNGYTF
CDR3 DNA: TGTGCCAGCAGTGAAGAGTTACTGAAACCAAATGGCTACACCTTC

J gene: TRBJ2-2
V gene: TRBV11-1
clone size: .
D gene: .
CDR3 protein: CAGSFDRPGELFF
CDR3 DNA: TGTGCCGGCAGCTTCGACAGGCCCGGGGAGCTGTTTTTT

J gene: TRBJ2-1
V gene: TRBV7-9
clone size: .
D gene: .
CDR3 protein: CASSLGQANNEQFF
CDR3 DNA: TGTGCCAGCAGCTTAGGTCAGGCTAACAATGAGCAGTTCTTC

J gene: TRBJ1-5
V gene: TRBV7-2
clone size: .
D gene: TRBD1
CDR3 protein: CASSFKTGGQPQHF
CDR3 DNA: TGTGCCAGCAGCTTCAAGACAGGGGGCCAGCCCCAGCATTTT

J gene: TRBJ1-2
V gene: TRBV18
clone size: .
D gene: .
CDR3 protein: CASSPPPGTNGYTF
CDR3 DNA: TGTGCCAGCTCACCACCGCCGGGAACTAATGGCTACACCTTC

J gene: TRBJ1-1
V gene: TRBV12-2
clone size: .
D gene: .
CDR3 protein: CASRLPGGLGTEAFF
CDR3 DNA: TGTGCAAGTCGCCTCCCGGGGGGCTTGGGGACTGAAGCTTTCTTT

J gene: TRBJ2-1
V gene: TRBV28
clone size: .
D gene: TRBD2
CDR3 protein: CASSLLTSGGNEQFF
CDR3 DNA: TGTGCCAGCAGTTTATTGACTAGCGGGGGCAATGAGCAGTTCTTC

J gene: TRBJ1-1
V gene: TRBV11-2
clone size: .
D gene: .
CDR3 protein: CASSVVRGTEAFF
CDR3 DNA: TGTGCCAGCAGCGTAGTAAGGGGCACTGAAGCTTTCTTT

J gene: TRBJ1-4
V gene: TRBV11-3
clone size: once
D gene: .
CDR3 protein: CASSLSVSTKLFF
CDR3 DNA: TGTGCCAGCAGCTTATCGGTTTCCACGAAACTGTTTTTT

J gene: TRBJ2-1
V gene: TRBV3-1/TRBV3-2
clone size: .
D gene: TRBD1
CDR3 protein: CASSHHVPGQYNEQFF
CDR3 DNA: TGTGCCAGCAGCCACCACGTCCCGGGACAGTACAATGAGCAGTTCTTC

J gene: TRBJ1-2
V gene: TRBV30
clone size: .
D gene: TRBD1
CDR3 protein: CAWGAQGARGGYTF
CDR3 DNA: TGTGCCTGGGGTGCACAGGGGGCGCGAGGTGGCTACACCTTC

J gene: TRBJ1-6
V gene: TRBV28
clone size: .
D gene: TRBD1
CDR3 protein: CASRPREGAISPLHF
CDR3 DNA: TGTGCCAGCAGGCCCCGGGAGGGGGCGATTTCACCCCTCCACTTT

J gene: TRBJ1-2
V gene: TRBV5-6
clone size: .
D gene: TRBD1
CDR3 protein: CASSPGTGGNYGYTF
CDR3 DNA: TGTGCCAGCAGCCCAGGGACAGGGGGAAACTATGGCTACACCTTC

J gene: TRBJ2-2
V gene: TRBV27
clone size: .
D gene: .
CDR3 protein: CASSGGKSTGELFF
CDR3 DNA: TGTGCCAGCAGTGGGGGGAAAAGCACCGGGGAGCTGTTTTTT

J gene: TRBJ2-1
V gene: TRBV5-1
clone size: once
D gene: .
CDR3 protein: CASHPGTSNEQFF
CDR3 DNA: TGCGCCAGCCACCCGGGAACAAGCAATGAGCAGTTCTTC

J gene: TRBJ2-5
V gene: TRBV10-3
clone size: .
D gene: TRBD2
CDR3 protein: CAISGSRLAGQETQYF
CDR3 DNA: TGTGCCATCAGTGGAAGTCGACTAGCGGGGCAAGAGACCCAGTACTTC

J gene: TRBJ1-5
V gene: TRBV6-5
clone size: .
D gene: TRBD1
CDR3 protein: CASSQAGQPYQPQHF
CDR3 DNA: TGTGCCAGCAGTCAGGCGGGACAGCCATATCAGCCCCAGCATTTT

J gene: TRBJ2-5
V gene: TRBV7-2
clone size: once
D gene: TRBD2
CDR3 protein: CASSLASGSGETQYF
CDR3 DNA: TGTGCCAGCAGCTTAGCTAGCGGGAGCGGAGAGACCCAGTACTTC

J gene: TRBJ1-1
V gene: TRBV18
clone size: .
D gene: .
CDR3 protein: CASSPLNQGGGTEAFF
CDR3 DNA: TGTGCCAGCTCACCTTTAAATCAGGGAGGGGGCACTGAAGCTTTCTTT

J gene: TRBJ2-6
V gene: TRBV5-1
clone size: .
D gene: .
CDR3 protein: CASSSGSGGANVLTF
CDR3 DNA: TGCGCCAGCAGCTCTGGCTCAGGGGGGGCCAACGTCCTGACTTTC

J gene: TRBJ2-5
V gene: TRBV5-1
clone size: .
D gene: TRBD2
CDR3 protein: CASSVALAGWQETQYF
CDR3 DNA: TGCGCCAGCAGCGTTGCTCTAGCGGGCTGGCAAGAGACCCAGTACTTC

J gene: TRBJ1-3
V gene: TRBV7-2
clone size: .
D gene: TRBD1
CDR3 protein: CASSLPGQVVGNTIYF
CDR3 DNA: TGTGCCAGCAGCTTACCCGGACAGGTGGTAGGAAACACCATATATTTT

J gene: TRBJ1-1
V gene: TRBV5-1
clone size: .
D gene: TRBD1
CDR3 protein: CASSLVRGGGNDYTEAFF
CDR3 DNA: TGCGCCAGCAGCTTGGTGCGTGGAGGGGGCAATGACTACACTGAAGCTTTCTTT

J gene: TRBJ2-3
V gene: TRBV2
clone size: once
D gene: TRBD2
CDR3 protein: CASSEATGLAGGTDTQYF
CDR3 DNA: TGTGCCAGCAGTGAAGCGACCGGACTAGCGGGGGGGACAGATACGCAGTATTTT

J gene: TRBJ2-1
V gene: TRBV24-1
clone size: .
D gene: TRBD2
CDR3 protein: CATSDWTSGGYEQFF
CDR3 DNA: TGTGCCACCAGTGATTGGACTAGCGGGGGTTATGAGCAGTTCTTC

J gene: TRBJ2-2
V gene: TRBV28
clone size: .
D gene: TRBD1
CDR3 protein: CASEGQVRTGELFF
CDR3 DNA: TGTGCCAGCGAGGGACAGGTCAGGACCGGGGAGCTGTTTTTT

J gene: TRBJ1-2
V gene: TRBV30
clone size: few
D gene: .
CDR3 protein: CAWNLGATEGYTF
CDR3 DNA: TGTGCCTGGAATCTGGGGGCTACGGAAGGCTACACCTTC

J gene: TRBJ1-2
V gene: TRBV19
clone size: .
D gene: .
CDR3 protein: CASSSTGANYGYTF
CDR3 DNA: TGTGCCAGTAGTTCAACAGGTGCTAACTATGGCTACACCTTC

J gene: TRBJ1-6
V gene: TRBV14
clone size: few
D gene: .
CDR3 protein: CASSQLGRPSSYNSPLHF
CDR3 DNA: TGTGCCAGCAGCCAATTGGGCAGGCCGAGCTCCTATAATTCACCCCTCCACTTT

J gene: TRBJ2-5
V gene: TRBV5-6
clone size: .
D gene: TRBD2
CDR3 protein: CASSLALRGGLETQYF
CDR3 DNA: TGTGCCAGCAGCTTGGCCTTGCGGGGGGGCCTCGAGACCCAGTACTTC

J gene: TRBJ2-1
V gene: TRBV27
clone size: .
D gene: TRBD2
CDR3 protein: CASSKHLAGGLDSEQFF
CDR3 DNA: TGTGCCAGCAGTAAACATCTAGCGGGAGGGCTGGATAGCGAGCAGTTCTTC

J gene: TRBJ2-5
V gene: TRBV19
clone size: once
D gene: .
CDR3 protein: CASSPPGETQYF
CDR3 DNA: TGTGCCAGTAGTCCCCCGGGGGAGACCCAGTACTTC

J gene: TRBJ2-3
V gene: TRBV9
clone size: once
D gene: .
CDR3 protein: CASSVEVYTDTQYF
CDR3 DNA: TGTGCCAGCAGCGTAGAAGTCTACACAGATACGCAGTATTTT

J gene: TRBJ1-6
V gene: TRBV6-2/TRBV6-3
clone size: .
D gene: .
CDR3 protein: CASSPINREGGLFMNAYNSPLHF
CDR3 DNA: TGTGCCAGCAGCCCCATTAACCGGGAAGGGGGTCTTTTTATGAATGCCTATAATTCACCCCTCCACTTT

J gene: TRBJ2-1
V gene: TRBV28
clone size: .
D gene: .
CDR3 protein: CASSFPGSNEQFF
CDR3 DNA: TGTGCCAGCAGTTTTCCGGGATCCAATGAGCAGTTCTTC

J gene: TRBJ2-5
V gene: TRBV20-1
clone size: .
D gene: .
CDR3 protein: CSASPQGYETQYF
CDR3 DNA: TGCAGTGCTAGTCCACAGGGCTACGAGACCCAGTACTTC

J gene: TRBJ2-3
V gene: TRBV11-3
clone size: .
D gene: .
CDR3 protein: CASSLEGGWGTDTQYF
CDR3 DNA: TGTGCCAGCAGCTTAGAAGGGGGATGGGGCACAGATACGCAGTATTTT

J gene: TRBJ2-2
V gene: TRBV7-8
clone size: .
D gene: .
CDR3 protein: CASSSETNTGELFF
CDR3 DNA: TGTGCCAGCAGCTCCGAGACGAACACCGGGGAGCTGTTTTTT

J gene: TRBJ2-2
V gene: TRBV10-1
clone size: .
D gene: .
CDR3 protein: CASSDVGQLNTGELFF
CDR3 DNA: TGCGCCAGCAGTGACGTGGGGCAACTGAACACCGGGGAGCTGTTTTTT

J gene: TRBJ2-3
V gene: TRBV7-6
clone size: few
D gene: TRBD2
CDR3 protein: CASSLGLAGGPTDTQYF
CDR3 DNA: TGTGCCAGCAGCTTAGGTCTAGCGGGAGGTCCCACAGATACGCAGTATTTT

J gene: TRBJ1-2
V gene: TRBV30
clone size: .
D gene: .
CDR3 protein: CAWTLTEDNGYTF
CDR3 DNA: TGTGCCTGGACATTGACGGAGGATAATGGCTACACCTTC

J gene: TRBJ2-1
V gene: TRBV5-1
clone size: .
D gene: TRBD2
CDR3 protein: CASRPGGTSGYNEQFF
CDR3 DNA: TGCGCCAGCAGACCCGGAGGGACTAGCGGTTACAATGAGCAGTTCTTC

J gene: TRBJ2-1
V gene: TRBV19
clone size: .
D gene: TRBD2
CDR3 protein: CASRRGGDNEQFF
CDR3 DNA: TGTGCCAGTAGGCGGGGAGGGGACAATGAGCAGTTCTTC

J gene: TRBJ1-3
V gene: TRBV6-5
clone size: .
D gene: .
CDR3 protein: CASSPQGSGNTIYF
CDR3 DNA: TGTGCCAGCAGTCCACAGGGTTCTGGAAACACCATATATTTT